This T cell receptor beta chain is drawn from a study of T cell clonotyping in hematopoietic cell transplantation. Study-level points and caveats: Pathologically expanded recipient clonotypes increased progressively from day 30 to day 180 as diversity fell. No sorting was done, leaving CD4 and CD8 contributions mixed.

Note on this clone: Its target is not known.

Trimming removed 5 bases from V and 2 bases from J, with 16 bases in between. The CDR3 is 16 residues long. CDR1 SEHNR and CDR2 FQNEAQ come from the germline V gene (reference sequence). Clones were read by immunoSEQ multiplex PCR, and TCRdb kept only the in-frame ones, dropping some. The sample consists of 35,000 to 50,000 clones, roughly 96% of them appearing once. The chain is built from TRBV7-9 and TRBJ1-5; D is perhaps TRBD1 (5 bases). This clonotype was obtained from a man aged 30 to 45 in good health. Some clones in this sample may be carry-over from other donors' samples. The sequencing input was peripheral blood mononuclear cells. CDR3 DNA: TGTGCCAGCAGCGCGGAGAGGGGCGCGGGCAATCAGCCCCAGCATTTT. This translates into CASSAERGAGNQPQHF.